This TCR beta chain is from a study of blood T cells in healthy people across ages. Findings and caveats of the study: Those diversity estimates obtained from one million T cells were thought to be underestimates.

This CDR3 spans 13 amino acids. Germline assignment: CDR1 SGDLS and CDR2 YYNGEE. Trimming took off 4 bases at V and 6 bases at J, with 14 bases between the two ends. The second PCR ran roughly 6 to 11 cycles with a sample-barcoded 5' primer and J-beta primers. TCRdb analysed the 5' RACE reads with MiXCR anew, one entry per CDR3 protein. The sample comprises about 1.5 million distinct CDR3 sequences, approximately 39% of which are singletons, and about 4.1% rests with the top ten. Note on this clonotype: Its matching antigen is unknown.

The source of this sequence is a woman under 30 in good health. The specimen was blood. The chain uses TRBV9 and TRBJ2-7; a possible D gene is TRBD2 (6 bases). CDR3 sequence: CASSKEGFAEQYF. Written as DNA, the CDR3 is TGTGCCAGCAGCAAGGAGGGGTTTGCCGAGCAGTACTTC.